This T cell receptor (beta chain) was sequenced in a study of cytomegalovirus exposure and HLA in healthy donors. Note on this clone: The antigen is undetermined.

Points from the study as a whole: Some segments of the V type, notably TRBV6-2 and TRBV6-3, were excluded as indistinguishable. Most subjects had HLA-A and HLA-B alleles reportedly predicted accurately by TCR beta sequences. Most observed TCR sequences were rare, whereas some public TCRs were detected in many donors. Analysis performed later found over 15,000 TCR beta sequences associated with HLA alleles at 0.05 false discovery rate.

It was with 60 Vbeta and 13 Jbeta primers that the PCR ran. TCRdb keeps only in-frame clones here, not all; method: immunoSEQ multiplex PCR. The data contain about 120,000 clones, around 76% of them singletons. The CDR3 runs 15 residues. In germline, CDR1 is MDHEN, CDR2 SYDVKM. Trimming removed 6 bases from V and 1 base from J; junction bases left unmatched: 7. The clonotype was recovered from a man aged 55 to 70 in good health and CMV-seropositive. The chain uses TRBV28 and TRBJ1-1, with 8 bases identical to TRBD1. Sequenced sample: PBMCs. CDR3 nucleotides: TGTGCCAGCAGACCCCCGGACAGGGAGAACACTGAAGCTTTCTTT. It specifies CASRPPDRENTEAFF.